One sample yielded the 16 T cell receptor beta chains listed below, sequenced in a study of blood T cell repertoires in COVID-19. Clones were read by immunoSEQ multiplex PCR, and TCRdb kept only the in-frame ones, dropping some. The table includes over 250,000 clones, 85% detected once. The sequenced sample was peripheral blood. The receptors here all came from a human donor in a cohort sampled during active COVID-19.

This sequence joins TRBV19 and TRBJ2-1, with TRBD2 identical over 7 bases. CDR1 and CDR2 (germline): LNHDA, SQIVND (reference sequence). The J segment lost 4 bases and the V segment lost 5 bases, leaving 8 bases of the junction unmatched. This CDR3 is 15 amino acids long. In nucleotides, the CDR3 is TGTGCCAGTAGTGTGGACTGGGAGGGATACAATGAGCAGTTCTTC. As protein: CASSVDWEGYNEQFF.

V is TRBV10-2 and J is TRBJ2-5; D may be TRBD1 (6 bases). CDR1 is WSHSY and CDR2 is SAAADI in the germline V gene. The CDR3 is 10 amino acids. The CDR3 sequence: CATQGETQYF. In nucleotides, the CDR3 is TGCGCAACTCAGGGGGAGACCCAGTACTTC.

The J gene is TRBJ1-1, the V gene TRBV18, with D unresolved. V was cut by 3 bases and J by 1 base, with 3 bases left in between. The CDR3 is 12 amino acids. Germline V gene sequence: CDR1 KGHSH, CDR2 LQKENI. This CDR3 is CASSPQNTEAFF. The CDR3, as DNA: TGTGCCAGCTCACCTCAGAACACTGAAGCTTTCTTT.

This clone showed up many times. The chain employs TRBV7-8 and TRBJ2-7; TRBD1 is a possible D gene (6 bases). Germline loops: CDR1 SGHVS, CDR2 FQNEAQ. The CDR3 contains 13 residues. Between the trimmed V and J ends, which lost 6 bases and 1 base, there was a span of 10 bases. The CDR3 loop is CASSDRFSYEQYF. CDR3 sequence (DNA): TGTGCCAGCAGTGACAGGTTTTCCTACGAGCAGTACTTC.

Of note for this clone: Other DNA sequences in this sample translate to the same CDR3. CDR3 DNA: TGTGCCAGCAGTGAGGGGACAGCCAGCACAGATACGCAGTATTTT. Its translation: CASSEGTASTDTQYF. The V and J genes are TRBV2 and TRBJ2-3; 7 bases are a match to TRBD1. The CDR3 is 15 amino acids. Germline lookup yields CDR1 SNHLY and CDR2 FYNNEI. V gave up 3 bases and J gave up 0 bases; unmatched junction bases: 3.

The chain uses TRBV4-1 and TRBJ2-7; tentative D call: TRBD1 (6 bases). The V end lost 0 bases, the J end lost 3 bases, and 12 bases lay between the germline ends. From germline, CDR1 is MGHRA and CDR2 YSYEKL. The CDR3 extends over 15 amino acids. The CDR3 sequence: CASSQESGESYEQYF. The CDR3 DNA reads as TGCGCCAGCAGCCAAGAGTCAGGGGAGAGCTACGAGCAGTACTTC.

This clone was seen ten or more times. CDR3 bases: TGTGCCAGCACTAGCGGGAGCTCCATGGGGCCCACAGATACGCAGTATTTT. Its translation is CASTSGSSMGPTDTQYF. The V call is TRBV25-1, the J call TRBJ2-3; TRBD2 aligns across 10 bases. The CDR3 covers 17 residues. The ends lost 7 bases at V and 2 bases at J; junction bases unmatched: 12. Germline CDR1 reads MGHDK; CDR2 reads SYGVNS.

The chain is built from TRBV3-1 (or the pseudogene TRBV3-2) and TRBJ2-1; 10 nucleotides align to TRBD2. Germline V gives CDR1 LGHDT, CDR2 YNNKEL (reference sequence). The CDR3 loop spans 16 amino acids. The V gene end was trimmed by 0 bases and the J gene end by 4 bases; junction bases not matched to a gene: 3. In nucleotides, the CDR3 is TGTGCCAGCAGCCAAGACGAGACTAGCGGGTACAATGAGCAGTTCTTC. Its translation: CASSQDETSGYNEQFF.

Here the CDR3 reads CASRGERGLYEQYF. The DNA of the CDR3 is TGTGCCAGCAGGGGTGAGCGGGGACTTTACGAGCAGTACTTC. The chain carries TRBV11-2 and TRBJ2-7, with TRBD2 matching over 7 bases. Germline CDR1 SGHAT, CDR2 FQNNGV. The CDR3 length is 14 residues. Trimming took 6 bases from V and 4 from J; bases not matched to a gene: 9.

The rearrangement joins TRBV6-5 to TRBJ1-2; 7 bases line up with TRBD1. Trimming at V came to 6 bases and at J to 8 bases, leaving 6 bases not matched to a gene. Germline V gene sequence: CDR1 MNHEY, CDR2 SVGAGI. The CDR3 has 12 amino acids. CDR3 coding DNA: TGTGCCAGCAGCCCGACAGGGTGGGGCTACACCTTC. This sequence encodes CASSPTGWGYTF.

This chain links TRBV19 with TRBJ1-2, with 7 bases lining up with TRBD1. V lost 6 bases, J lost 4 bases, and 5 bases stayed unmatched. The CDR3 spans 13 residues. The germline V gene encodes CDR1 LNHDA and CDR2 SQIVND (reference sequence). The CDR3 nucleotides read TGTGCCAGTAGGCCGGGACAGATCTATGGCTACACCTTC. Translation gives CASRPGQIYGYTF.

CDR3 DNA sequence: TGTGCCAGCAGCCCGCAGCCCCACAGGGGGGATACAAATTCGAACACTGAAGCTTTCTTT. It is translated as CASSPQPHRGDTNSNTEAFF. The rearrangement uses TRBV3-1 (or the pseudogene TRBV3-2) and TRBJ1-1; 8 nucleotides agree with TRBD1. The CDR3 has 20 residues. J gave up 1 base and V 4 bases, and 20 bases lay outside the gene matches. Germline values: CDR1 LGHDT, CDR2 YNNKEL (reference sequence).

This clone occurred once. The CDR3 loop reads CSARENPGAFF. Here the CDR3 DNA reads TGCAGTGCTAGAGAAAATCCAGGGGCTTTCTTT. The J gene is TRBJ1-1, the V gene TRBV20-1; a possible D gene is TRBD1 (5 bases). Germline assignment: CDR1 DFQATT and CDR2 SNEGSKA (reference sequence). The ends were cut back, 0 bases at V and 11 bases at J, with 10 bases in the middle. CDR3 length equals 11 residues.

The chain has TRBV7-2 and TRBJ2-4; TRBD2 is a possible D gene (5 bases). The CDR3 has 14 residues. The germline gives CDR1 SGHTA, CDR2 FQGNSA. V was pared by 5 bases and J by 5 bases, with 13 bases between. Here the CDR3 reads CASSPRTRENIQYF. The CDR3 region has the DNA TGTGCCAGCAGCCCACGCACTAGGGAAAACATTCAGTACTTC.

The sample holds one count of this clone. The chain is built from TRBV28 and TRBJ1-1, with TRBD1 matching over 8 bases. This CDR3 is 15 amino acids long. After removal of 6 bases from V and 5 bases from J, the junction contained 11 bases not matched to a gene. The germline V gene encodes CDR1 MDHEN and CDR2 SYDVKM. The CDR3 DNA is TGTGCCAGCAGCCCCGGACAGGGTGGTTGGACTGAAGCTTTCTTT. Its translation: CASSPGQGGWTEAFF.

CDR3 DNA: TGTGCCAGCAGCAGACAGGAGTCCTACGAGCAGTACTTC. This translates into CASSRQESYEQYF. The V call is TRBV7-2, the J call TRBJ2-7, with D possibly matching TRBD1 (6 bases). The CDR3 contains 13 residues. Trimming took 5 bases from V and 1 from J, leaving 9 bases between them. The germline V gene has CDR1 SGHTA and CDR2 FQGNSA.